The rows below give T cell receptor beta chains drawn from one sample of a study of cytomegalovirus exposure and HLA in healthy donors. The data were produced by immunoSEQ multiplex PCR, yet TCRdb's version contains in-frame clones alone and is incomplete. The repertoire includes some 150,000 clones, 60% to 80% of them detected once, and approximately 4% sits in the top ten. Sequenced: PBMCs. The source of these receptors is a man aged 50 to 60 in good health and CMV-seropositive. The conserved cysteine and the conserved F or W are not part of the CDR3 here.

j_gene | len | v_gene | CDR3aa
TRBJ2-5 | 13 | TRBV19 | ASSVLAGGGETQY
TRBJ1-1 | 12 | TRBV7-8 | ASGGGGPSIEAF
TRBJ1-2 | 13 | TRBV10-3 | AIRGDRTSNYGYT
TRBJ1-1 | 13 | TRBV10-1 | ASSVGTGEYTEAF
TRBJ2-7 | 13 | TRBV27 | ASSFRSDRPYEQY
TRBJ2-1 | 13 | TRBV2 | ASSETSGTYNEQF
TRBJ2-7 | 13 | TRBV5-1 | ASSPGLAVRDEQY
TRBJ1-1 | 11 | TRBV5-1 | ASSSGQNTEAF
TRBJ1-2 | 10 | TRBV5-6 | ASSSYSYGYT
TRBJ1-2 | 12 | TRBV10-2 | ASPRDREGYGYT
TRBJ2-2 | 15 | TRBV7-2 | ASSLVFAGGPAGELF
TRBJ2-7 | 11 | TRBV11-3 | ASSLKQGYEQY
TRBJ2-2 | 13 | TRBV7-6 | ASSSETGKVGELF
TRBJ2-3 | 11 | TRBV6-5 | ASKEFIGDTQY
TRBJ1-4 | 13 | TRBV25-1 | ASSDQGATNEKLF
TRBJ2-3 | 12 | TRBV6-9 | ASSSSGRVDTQY
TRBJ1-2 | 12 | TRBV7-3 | ASSPQKTGEGYT
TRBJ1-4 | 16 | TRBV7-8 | ASSSNQIGQGRREKLF
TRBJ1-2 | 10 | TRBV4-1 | ASGAQGYGYT
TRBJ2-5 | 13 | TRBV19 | ASSDSGSPRETQY
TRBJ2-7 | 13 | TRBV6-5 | ASSYGQGAPYEQY
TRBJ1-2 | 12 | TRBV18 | ASSPPNRAGGYT
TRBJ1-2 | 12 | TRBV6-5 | ASRPDRDPAGYT
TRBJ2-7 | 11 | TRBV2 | ASSLSDYSLQY
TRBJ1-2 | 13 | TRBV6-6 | ASRPGQGSDYGYT
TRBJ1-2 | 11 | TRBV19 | ASSKPGAYGYT
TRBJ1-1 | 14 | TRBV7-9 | ASSLGGRGGVTEAF
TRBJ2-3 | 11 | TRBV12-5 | ASGSGSTDTQY
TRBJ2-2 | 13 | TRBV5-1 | ASRGTGANTGELF
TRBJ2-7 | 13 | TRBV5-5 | ASSLGGDPSYEQY
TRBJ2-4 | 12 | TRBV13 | ASSLTGAKNIQY
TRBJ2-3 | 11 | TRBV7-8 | ASSLDTGDTQY
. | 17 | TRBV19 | ASSIRAGDRLSSPYEQY
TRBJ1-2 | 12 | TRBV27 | ASSRDRGQGGYT
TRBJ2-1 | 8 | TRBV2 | ASRLLEQF
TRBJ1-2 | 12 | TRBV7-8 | ASSSNTGLYGYT
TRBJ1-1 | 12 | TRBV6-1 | ASSETRENTEAF
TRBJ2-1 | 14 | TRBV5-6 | ASSFRTSSPNNEQF
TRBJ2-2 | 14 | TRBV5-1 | ASKLGTPGVPGELF
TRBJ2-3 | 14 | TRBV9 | ASSEGLAGGIDTQY
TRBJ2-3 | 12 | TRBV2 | ASSELDITDTQY
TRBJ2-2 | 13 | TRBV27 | ASSFGTPNVGELF
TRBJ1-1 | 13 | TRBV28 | ASSGRGGVRTEAF
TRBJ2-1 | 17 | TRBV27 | ASSLQFKGLAGGYNEQF